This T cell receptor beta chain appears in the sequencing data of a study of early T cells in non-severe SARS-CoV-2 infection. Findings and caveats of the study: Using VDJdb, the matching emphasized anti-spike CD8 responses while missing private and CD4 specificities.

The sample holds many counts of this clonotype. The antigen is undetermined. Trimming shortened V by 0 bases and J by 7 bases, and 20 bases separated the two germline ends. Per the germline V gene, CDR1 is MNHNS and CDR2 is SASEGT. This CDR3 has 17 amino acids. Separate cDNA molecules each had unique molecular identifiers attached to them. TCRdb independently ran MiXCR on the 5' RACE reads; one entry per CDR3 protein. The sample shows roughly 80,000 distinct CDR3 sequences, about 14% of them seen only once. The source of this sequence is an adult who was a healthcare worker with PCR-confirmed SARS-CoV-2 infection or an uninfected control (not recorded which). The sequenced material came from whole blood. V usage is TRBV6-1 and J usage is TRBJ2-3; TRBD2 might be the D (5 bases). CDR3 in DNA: TGTGCCAGCAGTGAAGCTGAGGGCGGGCGGGTAAGGAATACGCAGTATTTT. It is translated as CASSEAEGGRVRNTQYF.